This record concerns one T cell receptor (beta chain) sequence. Its specificity is unknown. These data are taken from a study of cytomegalovirus exposure and HLA in healthy donors. Findings and caveats of the study: A list of around 160 TCR beta chains associated with cytomegalovirus was given. Confirmation was obtained in vitro that three CMV-associated chains are specific for CMV antigens.

This CDR3 is 17 amino acids long. Germline-derived CDR1 and CDR2 are MGHRA and YSYEKL. V gave up 5 bases and J gave up 6 bases; unmatched junction bases: 16. TCRdb's table, derived via immunoSEQ multiplex PCR, lists solely in-frame clones and lacks some. The table has around 70,000 clones, 85% to 95% seen once. V gene TRBV4-1 combines with J gene TRBJ2-7; 10 positions match TRBD2. This sequence originates from a man aged 18 to 30 in good health and CMV-seropositive. Sequencing was done on a sample of PBMCs. CDR3 in DNA: TGCGCCAGCAGCTCCGGTCCCGACCGGGCTAGCGGGGGCGAGCAGTACTTC. Translation gives CASSSGPDRASGGEQYF.